One sample yielded the 9 T cell receptor beta chains listed below, sequenced in a study of radiotherapy plus CTLA-4 blockade in lung cancer. Assay: immunoSEQ multiplex PCR; the TCRdb copy retains only in-frame clones and omits some. The data contain about 110,000 clones, over 65% of them singletons. Sequences were derived from peripheral blood, sampled from a patient treated with radiotherapy plus ipilimumab. The receptors derive from a human donor with non-small cell lung cancer that progressed on radiotherapy plus ipilimumab. Some clones in this sample may be carry-over from other donors' samples.

The CDR3 sequence is CASSTLEKYGYTF. CDR3 DNA sequence: TGTGCCAGCAGTACCCTAGAGAAATATGGCTACACCTTC. The chain is built from TRBV28 and TRBJ1-2; D is uncertain. Germline loops: CDR1 MDHEN, CDR2 SYDVKM. This CDR3 contains 13 residues. Deletions cut 5 bases from V and 5 bases from J, with 12 bases between.

This clone was seen a single time. The DNA of the CDR3 is TGTGCCAGCAGCTTAGACGGCGGTTGGGGGGGCCTCACAGATACGCAGTATTTT. Its translation is CASSLDGGWGGLTDTQYF. The rearrangement joins TRBV7-9 to TRBJ2-3; tentatively, D is TRBD2 (7 bases). Trimming took 1 base from V and 2 from J, leaving 19 bases between them. The germline V gene has CDR1 SEHNR and CDR2 FQNEAQ (reference sequence). CDR3 length: 18 residues.

The CDR3 reads CASSQLDRLNGYTF. CDR3 in DNA: TGCGCCAGCAGCCAACTGGACAGGCTAAATGGCTACACCTTC. The rearrangement links TRBV4-3 to TRBJ1-2, with 7 positions matching TRBD1. Trimming took 2 bases from V and 6 from J; bases not matched to a gene: 6. This CDR3 comprises 14 residues. The germline V gene encodes CDR1 LGHNA and CDR2 YSLEER.

This clone was counted a single time. The J gene is TRBJ1-2, the V gene TRBV15, with 8 bases lining up with TRBD1. This CDR3 spans 14 amino acids. Germline V gene data show CDR1 as LNHNV and CDR2 as YYDKDF (reference sequence). V lost 1 base to trimming and J lost 4 bases; unmatched junction nucleotides: 2. The CDR3 region has the DNA TGTGCCACCAGCAGAGCAGGACAGGGCTATGGCTACACCTTC. This encodes CATSRAGQGYGYTF.

The V gene is TRBV4-3, the J gene TRBJ2-3; 10 bases map to TRBD1. The junction had 5 bases not matched to a gene; V was cut back by 4 bases and J by 1 base. CDR1 and CDR2 (germline): LGHNA, YSLEER. The CDR3 sequence is 16 residues long. CDR3 DNA: TGCGCCAGCAGCCTAGGGACAGGGGCGCGCACAGATACGCAGTATTTT. It specifies CASSLGTGARTDTQYF.

The chain carries TRBV7-8 and TRBJ2-7; a weak D match, TRBD1 (5 bases). V lost 5 bases, J lost 0 bases, and 17 bases lay in between. This CDR3 has 16 amino acids. Looked up from germline, CDR1 is SGHVS and CDR2 is FQNEAQ. The CDR3 nucleotides read TGTGCCAGCAGCCACCCCGCGACAGCCTACTCCTACGAGCAGTACTTC. Protein: CASSHPATAYSYEQYF.

This chain connects TRBV7-9 to TRBJ1-1, with D perhaps matching TRBD1 (5 bases). This CDR3 region has 16 residues. V was clipped by 5 bases and J by 1 base, with 17 bases between them. Germline-derived CDR1 and CDR2 are SEHNR and FQNEAQ (reference sequence). The CDR3 nucleotides are TGTGCCAGCAGCCCTTGGGCCCAGGGCCCGAACACTGAAGCTTTCTTT. It translates to CASSPWAQGPNTEAFF. Drawing the rest from reference TRBV7-9 and TRBJ1-1, the complete variable domain is DTGVSQNPRHKITKRGQNVTFRCDPISEHNRLYWYRQTLGQGPEFLTYFQNEAQLEKSRLLSDRFSAERPKGSFSTLEIQRTEQGDSAMYLCASSPWAQGPNTEAFFGQGTRLTVV.

V usage is TRBV7-2 and J usage is TRBJ1-1; D is uncertain. The V end lost 5 bases, the J end lost 2 bases, and 6 bases lay between the germline ends. This CDR3 is built from 12 residues. Germline lookup yields CDR1 SGHTA and CDR2 FQGNSA. CDR3 protein: CASSIKNTEAFF. CDR3 bases: TGTGCCAGCAGCATAAAAAACACTGAAGCTTTCTTT.

This clone has only a few counts. The rearrangement uses TRBV6-1 and TRBJ1-3; 9 bases match TRBD1. The V segment lost 4 bases and the J segment 2 bases; nucleotides outside the gene matches: 3. The V gene's germline CDR1 is MNHNS and CDR2 SASEGT. The CDR3 has 15 residues. The CDR3 nucleotides read TGTGCCAGCAGTGTTCGACAGGGGGCTGGAAACACCATATATTTT. Its protein is CASSVRQGAGNTIYF.